Listed here is a single T cell receptor beta chain. Time point here: cycle 4 day 1 (C4D1), after less than seven weeks of nivolumab. Each patient relapsed following autologous stem cell transplantation, and prior brentuximab vedotin exposure differed. This specimen belongs to a study of PD-1 blockade in classical Hodgkin lymphoma. Germline CDR1 is KGHSH and CDR2 is LQKENI. V shed 8 bases, J shed 1 base, and the junction held 7 bases outside the gene matches. CDR3 length equals 14 residues. Assay used: immunoSEQ multiplex PCR; TCRdb lists only in-frame clones, some missing. The sample consists of 99,000 or so clones, about nine tenths of them appearing once.

The chain has TRBV18 and TRBJ1-1; TRBD1 aligns across 7 bases. The input for sequencing was peripheral blood mononuclear cells (PBMCs), taken before the fourth cycle of nivolumab. This TCR was recovered from a human donor with classical Hodgkin lymphoma. The CDR3 region has the DNA TGTGCCAGCACGGGACAGTCAGAGAACACTGAAGCTTTCTTT. Translated: CASTGQSENTEAFF.